Reported below is one T cell receptor (beta chain). The data originate from a study of T cell changes during pregnancy in multiple sclerosis. Germline-derived CDR1 and CDR2 are PRHDT and FYEKMQ (reference sequence). There are 17 residues in the CDR3. Trimming removed 4 bases from V and 8 bases from J; junction bases left unmatched: 14. The data were produced by immunoSEQ multiplex PCR, yet TCRdb's version contains in-frame clones alone and is incomplete. The table includes tens of thousands of clones, 85% to 95% detected once. V gene TRBV13 combines with J gene TRBJ2-1; 10 positions agree with TRBD2. The sequenced sample was peripheral blood, obtained after pregnancy. This clonotype originated in a female donor with multiple sclerosis, enrolled in a pregnancy study. Here the CDR3 reads CASSSVKRGGRSHEQFF. CDR3 sequence (DNA): TGTGCCAGCAGCTCCGTTAAGCGGGGGGGCCGGTCCCATGAGCAGTTCTTC.